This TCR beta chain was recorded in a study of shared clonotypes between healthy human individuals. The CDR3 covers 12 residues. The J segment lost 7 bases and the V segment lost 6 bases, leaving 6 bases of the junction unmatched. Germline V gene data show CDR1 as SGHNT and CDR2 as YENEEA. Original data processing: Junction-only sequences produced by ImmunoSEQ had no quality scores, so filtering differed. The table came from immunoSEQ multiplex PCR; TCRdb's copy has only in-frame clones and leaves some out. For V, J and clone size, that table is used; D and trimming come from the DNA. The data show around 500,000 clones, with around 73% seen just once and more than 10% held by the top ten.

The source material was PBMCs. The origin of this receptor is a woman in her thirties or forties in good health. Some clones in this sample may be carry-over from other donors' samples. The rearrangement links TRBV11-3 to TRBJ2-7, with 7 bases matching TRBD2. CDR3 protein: CASRAGEGEQYF. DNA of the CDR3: TGTGCCAGCAGGGCGGGAGAAGGGGAGCAGTACTTC.